One and the same sample provided the 19 T cell receptor beta chains below, sequenced in a study of T cells after yellow fever vaccination. One entry per CDR3 protein, called by TCRdb with MiXCR from the 5' RACE reads. The sample has some 560,000 distinct CDR3 sequences, around 17% seen once. Sequences were derived from PBMCs, sampled 5 to 6 days after the first yellow fever vaccination. These receptors originate from a man younger than 35 who received the YFV17D yellow fever vaccine.

This clonotype was detected a few times. The chain couples TRBV12-3 or TRBV12-4 to TRBJ2-5, with D perhaps given as TRBD1 or TRBD2 (5 bases each). CDR3 size: 12 residues. Trimming removed 6 bases from V and 7 bases from J, with 12 bases in between. The CDR3 region is CASRSRGGTQYF. The CDR3 nucleotides are TGTGCCAGCAGATCCCGGGGCGGGACCCAGTACTTC.

This clonotype was found many times. The rearrangement joins TRBV28 to TRBJ2-7; perhaps TRBD1 as D (5 bases). Between the trimmed V and J ends, which lost 6 bases and 2 bases, there was a span of 11 bases. The CDR3 loop spans 13 amino acids. Germline CDR1 MDHEN, CDR2 SYDVKM. The CDR3 region has the DNA TGTGCCAGCAGCTGGGGCGGAGCCTACGAGCAGTACGTC. The encoded protein is CASSWGGAYEQYV.

The chain joins TRBV12-3 or TRBV12-4 to TRBJ2-4; D is ambiguous. Trimming pared 5 bases from V and 0 bases from J, leaving 23 bases between. The CDR3 loop spans 19 amino acids. The CDR3 is CASSPEARNFYLAKNIQYF. CDR3 nucleotide sequence: TGTGCCAGCAGTCCTGAGGCCAGAAACTTTTACCTAGCCAAAAACATTCAGTACTTC.

The rearrangement links TRBV10-3 to TRBJ2-7; TRBD2 matches 8 bases. The V gene end was trimmed by 0 bases and the J gene end by 1 base; junction bases not matched to a gene: 11. There are 18 residues in the CDR3. The germline CDR1 and CDR2 sequences are ENHRY and SYGVKD. CDR3: CAISESGGLGPNSYEQYF. The CDR3 nucleotides are TGTGCCATCAGTGAGTCGGGGGGACTAGGGCCCAATTCCTACGAGCAGTACTTC.

The V call is TRBV7-3, the J call TRBJ2-1; D unresolved. CDR3 length: 14 residues. CDR1 and CDR2 (germline): SGHTA, FQGTGA. Trimming stripped 5 bases from V and 3 bases from J, with 11 bases between. The CDR3 spells CASSPDGFYNEQFF. CDR3 DNA sequence: TGTGCCAGCAGCCCCGACGGATTCTACAATGAGCAGTTCTTC.

This chain joins TRBV7-3 and TRBJ2-3, with TRBD2 matching over 9 bases. Per the germline V gene, CDR1 is SGHTA and CDR2 is FQGTGA. The length of the CDR3 is 18 residues. Trimming cost V 0 bases and J 1 base; bases outside gene matches: 8. Here the CDR3 DNA reads TGTGCCAGCAGCTTAACGGGGCCTAGCGGGGCACGCACAGATACGCAGTATTTT. This codes for CASSLTGPSGARTDTQYF.

This chain connects TRBV12-3 or TRBV12-4 to TRBJ2-2; 7 positions match TRBD1. V was clipped by 2 bases and J by 2 bases; unmatched bases: 2. The CDR3 contains 15 residues. CDR3 bases: TGTGCCAGCAGTTTACAGGGGGTAAACACCGGGGAGCTGTTTTTT. Amino acid sequence: CASSLQGVNTGELFF.

This clonotype was observed a handful of times. The V call is TRBV10-3, the J call TRBJ2-2; TRBD1 is a possible D gene (6 bases). Germline V gene data show CDR1 as ENHRY and CDR2 as SYGVKD. This CDR3 region has 15 residues. V gave up 4 bases and J gave up 0 bases, with 9 bases separating them. The CDR3 nucleotides read TGTGCCATCAGTGCACAGGGCGCGAACACCGGGGAGCTGTTTTTT. Amino acids: CAISAQGANTGELFF.

There are many counts of this clonotype. The CDR3: CASSLSGHRTDTQYF. Written as DNA, the CDR3 is TGTGCCAGCAGCTTGTCGGGGCACCGTACAGATACGCAGTATTTT. The rearrangement links TRBV7-3 to TRBJ2-3, with D perhaps TRBD1 or TRBD2 (5 bases each). Per germline, CDR1 SGHTA and CDR2 FQGTGA. The CDR3 runs 15 residues. The V and J ends lost 3 bases and 3 bases respectively, with 13 bases between them.

There are a few counts of this clonotype. This CDR3 reads CSARLEETQYF. The CDR3 nucleotides are TGCAGTGCAAGACTAGAAGAGACCCAGTACTTC. The V and J genes are TRBV20-1 and TRBJ2-5, with D perhaps matching TRBD2 (6 bases). Germline CDR1 DFQATT, CDR2 SNEGSKA (reference sequence). This CDR3 is 11 amino acids long. The V end was cut by 6 bases, the J end by 3 bases, with 8 bases between.

Notes on this clonotype: Just one base apart from a much larger clone, this may be a read error. The chain has TRBV29-1 and TRBJ2-5; D unresolved. CDR1 is SQVTM, CDR2 ANQGSEA, per germline. There are 10 residues in the CDR3. CDR3: CCVRQETQYF. CDR3 coding DNA: TGCTGCGTCCGCCAAGAGACCCAGTACTTC.

This clonotype was detected a few times. The chain couples TRBV4-2 to TRBJ2-1; the D gene could be TRBD1 or TRBD2 (6 bases each). The V gene lost 2 bases and the J gene lost 2 bases, with 10 bases spanning the gap. The CDR3 has 15 amino acids. Germline loops: CDR1 LGHNA, CDR2 YNFKEQ. In DNA, the CDR3 is TGTGCCAGCAGCCAACCGGGGGCCACCTACAATGAGCAGTTCTTC. It yields the protein CASSQPGATYNEQFF.

This clonotype was observed a few times. CDR3 region: CASSVGYGYTF. In DNA form, the CDR3 reads TGTGCCAGCAGCGTAGGCTATGGCTACACCTTC. V and J are TRBV9 and TRBJ1-2; the D is unclear. Per the germline V gene, CDR1 is SGDLS and CDR2 is YYNGEE. V lost 0 bases and J 4 bases, leaving 1 base between the germline ends. The length of the CDR3 is 11 residues.

This clonotype was detected once. V gene TRBV20-1 combines with J gene TRBJ2-1, with TRBD1 identical over 11 bases. The V segment lost 3 bases and the J segment 0 bases; nucleotides outside the gene matches: 7. The CDR3 sequence is 17 residues long. Germline CDR1 is DFQATT and CDR2 is SNEGSKA (reference sequence). The CDR3 protein is CSARGADRGLSYNEQFF. The CDR3 region has the DNA TGCAGTGCTAGGGGAGCGGACAGGGGGCTCTCCTACAATGAGCAGTTCTTC.

This clonotype was picked up a small number of times. The chain has TRBV9 and TRBJ1-6; 7 bases agree with TRBD1. With 4 bases clipped from V and 8 bases from J, the junction kept 3 bases outside the gene matches. This CDR3 contains 13 residues. From germline, CDR1 is SGDLS and CDR2 YYNGEE. CDR3 in DNA: TGTGCCAGCAGCCCAGGGACAGATTCACCCCTCCACTTT. Encoded protein: CASSPGTDSPLHF.

This clonotype was detected many times. This chain joins TRBV12-3 or TRBV12-4 and TRBJ1-1; TRBD1 is a possible D gene (6 bases). V shed 4 bases and J shed 1 base, with 10 bases lying between them. The CDR3 is 14 residues long. CDR3 protein: CASSYLQGNTEAFF. The CDR3 nucleotides are TGTGCCAGCAGTTACTTACAGGGGAACACTGAAGCTTTCTTT.

J is TRBJ2-1 and V is TRBV29-1, with a possible D match to TRBD1 (6 bases). Per the germline V gene, CDR1 is SQVTM and CDR2 is ANQGSEA. This CDR3 has 13 residues. V lost 1 base, J lost 4 bases, and 8 bases lay in between. This CDR3 is CSVEAGVYNEQFF. The CDR3 DNA sequence: TGCAGCGTTGAAGCAGGGGTATACAATGAGCAGTTCTTC.

The CDR3 protein is CSARPSAGELFF. The CDR3 DNA reads as TGCAGTGCTAGGCCCAGCGCCGGGGAGCTGTTTTTT. This chain connects TRBV20-1 to TRBJ2-2, with unresolved D. Deletions cut 3 bases from V and 6 bases from J, with 8 bases between. The germline gives CDR1 DFQATT, CDR2 SNEGSKA (reference sequence). The CDR3 spans 12 residues.

This clonotype was observed a few times. The chain employs TRBV12-3 or TRBV12-4 and TRBJ1-3; no firm D call. Trimming removed 0 bases from V and 11 bases from J, with 2 bases in between. CDR3 length: 10 residues. The CDR3 spells CASSLAAIYF. In nucleotides, the CDR3 is TGTGCCAGCAGTTTAGCCGCCATATATTTT.